A single sample gave rise to the 32 T cell receptor beta chains below, sequenced in a study of lymphopenia after photon versus proton radiotherapy. Some clones are missing from TCRdb's copy, which holds only in-frame ones; the method was immunoSEQ multiplex PCR. The sample holds 50,000 or so clones, more than 85% seen once. This specimen was peripheral blood, taken from a patient treated with photon-based radiotherapy. These receptors came from a woman in her thirties or forties with cholangiocarcinoma.

This chain links TRBV28 with TRBJ1-6; 8 bases fit TRBD1. The CDR3 has 16 amino acids. V lost 5 bases, J lost 6 bases, and 9 bases stayed unmatched. Germline-derived CDR1 and CDR2 are MDHEN and SYDVKM. CDR3 residues: CASSPRMGQVNSPLHF. The CDR3 coding sequence is TGTGCCAGCAGTCCGAGGATGGGACAGGTTAATTCACCCCTCCACTTT.

The chain joins TRBV6-1 to TRBJ1-6, with D possibly being TRBD1 (5 bases). V lost 5 bases to trimming and J lost 6 bases, with 14 bases between them. This CDR3 region has 15 residues. Germline CDR1 and CDR2: MNHNS and SASEGT. The CDR3 nucleotides read TGTGCCAGCAGTACACAGGAAACTGGTAATTCACCCCTCCACTTT. Encoded protein: CASSTQETGNSPLHF.

The rearrangement links TRBV5-5 to TRBJ1-2; 7 bases agree with TRBD1. Germline CDR1 SGHKS, CDR2 YYEKEE (reference sequence). The CDR3 contains 14 residues. V was pared by 3 bases and J by 4 bases, with 6 bases of the junction left unmatched. Here the CDR3 reads CASSSRDSIYGYTF. CDR3 sequence (DNA): TGTGCCAGCAGCTCTCGGGACAGCATCTATGGCTACACCTTC.

This clone was detected only once. The V gene is TRBV7-2, the J gene TRBJ2-5; no definite D call. Trimming pared 0 bases from V and 5 bases from J, leaving 13 bases between. Germline loops: CDR1 SGHTA, CDR2 FQGNSA. There are 15 residues in the CDR3. The CDR3 nucleotides read TGTGCCAGCAGCTTAGCGCTTGAACGTAGGGAGACCCAGTACTTC. Translating gives CASSLALERRETQYF.

The CDR3 sequence: CAISESGQGNTEAFF. Here the CDR3 DNA reads TGTGCCATCAGTGAGTCGGGGCAGGGTAACACTGAAGCTTTCTTT. The chain recombines TRBV10-3 with TRBJ1-1; maybe TRBD1 (5 bases). This CDR3 is 15 amino acids long. Trimming pared 0 bases from V and 2 bases from J, leaving 10 bases between. Germline values: CDR1 ENHRY, CDR2 SYGVKD.

The CDR3 protein is CASSLRGDSYEQYF. The CDR3 coding sequence is TGTGCCAGCAGTTTAAGAGGAGATTCCTACGAGCAGTACTTC. The rearrangement joins TRBV28 to TRBJ2-7; D ambiguous. Germline CDR1 reads MDHEN; CDR2 reads SYDVKM. The CDR3 covers 14 residues. V lost 2 bases, J lost 1 base, and 9 bases lay in between.

The chain carries TRBV5-1 and TRBJ2-3; D might be TRBD1 or TRBD2, each matching 5 bases. The germline gives CDR1 SGHRS, CDR2 YFSETQ. The CDR3 sequence is 14 residues long. Written as DNA, the CDR3 is TGCGCAGCCGGGACGTCGGACTTCACAGATACGCAGTATTTT. Its translation is CAAGTSDFTDTQYF.

This chain links TRBV28 with TRBJ1-2; 9 bases are a match to TRBD1. The J segment lost 9 bases and the V segment lost 5 bases, leaving 13 bases of the junction unmatched. Per germline, CDR1 MDHEN and CDR2 SYDVKM. The CDR3 runs to 15 residues. In nucleotides, the CDR3 is TGTGCCAGCAGTGACCGGACCGGGACAGGGTACAGCTACACCTTC. Translation gives CASSDRTGTGYSYTF.

This clone was recorded a few times. The chain carries TRBV7-9 and TRBJ1-1; 8 bases agree with TRBD1. The germline V gene encodes CDR1 SEHNR and CDR2 FQNEAQ (reference sequence). The length of the CDR3 is 17 residues. Trimming took 5 bases from V and 3 from J; bases not matched to a gene: 14. CDR3 DNA: TGTGCCAGCAGCGGCCAGGGGGCGCCGGTATCGCACACTGAAGCTTTCTTT. Translation gives CASSGQGAPVSHTEAFF.

The rearrangement links TRBV6-5 to TRBJ2-1; TRBD2 matches at 7 bases. This CDR3 region has 14 residues. V shed 6 bases and J 15 bases; nucleotides not matched to a gene: 17. Germline V gives CDR1 MNHEY, CDR2 SVGAGI. CDR3 nucleotides: TGTGCCAGCAGCCGACACCTTAGCGGGTCAGAAGGGTTCTTC. It encodes CASSRHLSGSEGFF.

The gene calls are TRBV2 and TRBJ2-5; 13 bases are a match to TRBD2. This CDR3 comprises 18 residues. V gave up 7 bases and J gave up 0 bases; unmatched junction bases: 11. Germline assignment: CDR1 SNHLY and CDR2 FYNNEI. CDR3 sequence: CASTSIGTSGVYQETQYF. The CDR3 DNA reads TGTGCCAGCACGTCAATCGGGACTAGCGGGGTTTACCAAGAGACCCAGTACTTC.

V is TRBV19 and J is TRBJ2-7; D ambiguous. The CDR3 is made up of 12 amino acids. Germline V gene sequence: CDR1 LNHDA, CDR2 SQIVND (reference sequence). V lost 5 bases, J lost 2 bases, and 7 bases lay in between. The CDR3 DNA sequence: TGTGCCAGTAGTCTCCCCCCCTACGAGCAGTACTTC. It encodes CASSLPPYEQYF.

The chain joins TRBV5-1 to TRBJ1-3; D is undetermined. CDR3 length: 15 residues. Germline lookup yields CDR1 SGHRS and CDR2 YFSETQ. The ends were cut back, 0 bases at V and 0 bases at J, with 7 bases in the middle. The CDR3 DNA follows: TGCGCCAGCAGCTTGGCCCAGAGCTCTGGAAACACCATATATTTT. Translated, it gives CASSLAQSSGNTIYF.

The rearrangement uses TRBV7-2 and TRBJ1-5; TRBD1 might be the D (5 bases). The CDR3 has 17 residues. V lost 1 base to trimming and J lost 0 bases, with 13 bases between them. From germline, CDR1 is SGHTA and CDR2 FQGNSA. The CDR3: CASSLGGLGYSNQPQHF. The CDR3 DNA is TGTGCCAGCAGCTTAGGGGGGTTAGGATATAGCAATCAGCCCCAGCATTTT.

A word on this clone: Relative to the germline gene, one junction end is altered; a read error may explain this. The chain joins TRBV18 to TRBJ1-4; D possibly corresponds to TRBD1 (5 bases). The CDR3 extends over 15 amino acids. Germline V gene sequence: CDR1 KGHSH, CDR2 LQKENI. The CDR3 DNA is TGTGCCAGCTCACTCCCGACAGCTACTAGTGAAAAACTGTTTTTT. Protein: CASSLPTATSEKLFF.

V usage is TRBV27 and J usage is TRBJ1-3, with D unclear. Germline values: CDR1 MNHEY, CDR2 SMNVEV (reference sequence). Trimming removed 8 bases at V and 1 base at J, with 15 bases between. The CDR3 extends over 15 amino acids. CDR3 amino acids: CASRPYRGSGNTIYF. The CDR3, as DNA: TGTGCCAGCCGCCCATACCGGGGATCTGGAAACACCATATATTTT.

This clone was detected once. This rearrangement joins TRBV11-2 to TRBJ2-3; 8 bases map to TRBD2. The length of the CDR3 is 17 residues. Trimming cost V 5 bases and J 2 bases; bases outside gene matches: 12. Looked up from germline, CDR1 is SGHAT and CDR2 is FQNNGV. In DNA, the CDR3 is TGTGCCAGCAGCAAGAGGTCCCGAGCGGGAGCCACAGATACGCAGTATTTT. Protein product: CASSKRSRAGATDTQYF.

V and J are TRBV9 and TRBJ1-2; no clear D. Trimming took off 3 bases at V and 12 bases at J, with 18 bases between the two ends. The CDR3 contains 13 residues. Germline V gives CDR1 SGDLS, CDR2 YYNGEE. The CDR3, as DNA: TGTGCCAGCAGCGCTGTCGGTTCCGGTTATCACACCTTC. It codes for CASSAVGSGYHTF.

The J gene is TRBJ1-6, the V gene TRBV6-1; D is possibly TRBD1 (6 bases). The V and J ends lost 2 bases and 5 bases respectively, with 16 bases between them. This CDR3 has 17 residues. Germline V gene lookup returns CDR1 MNHNS and CDR2 SASEGT. CDR3 nucleotide sequence: TGTGCCAGCAGTGAATGGGAACGGGGACATAATAATTCACCCCTCCACTTT. This codes for CASSEWERGHNNSPLHF.

The chain is built from TRBV5-1 and TRBJ2-5, with D perhaps TRBD1 (6 bases). V was clipped by 3 bases and J by 4 bases, with 10 bases between them. In germline, CDR1 is SGHRS, CDR2 YFSETQ. The CDR3 totals 13 residues. CDR3: CASSSRGTETQYF. For the CDR3, the DNA is TGCGCCAGCAGCTCGAGGGGGACAGAGACCCAGTACTTC.

The rearrangement uses TRBV4-3 and TRBJ2-1; D is unclear. Germline CDR1 and CDR2: LGHNA and YSLEER. The CDR3 consists of 15 residues. V lost 0 bases and J lost 0, with 6 bases in between. CDR3 coding DNA: TGCGCCAGCAGCCAAGATCGTAGCTCCTACAATGAGCAGTTCTTC. It yields the protein CASSQDRSSYNEQFF.

Written as DNA, the CDR3 is TGTGCCAGCAGCTTACTAGGGGGAACAGATACGCAGTATTTT. Encoded protein: CASSLLGGTDTQYF. The J gene is TRBJ2-3, the V gene TRBV7-3; tentatively, D is TRBD1 (6 bases). V shed 2 bases and J shed 3 bases, with 9 bases lying between them. The germline V gene encodes CDR1 SGHTA and CDR2 FQGTGA. This CDR3 has 14 amino acids.

The chain is built from TRBV6-4 and TRBJ2-2, with no clear D. CDR1 and CDR2 from the germline V gene are MRHNA and SNTAGT. Deletions cut 4 bases from V and 3 bases from J, with 9 bases between. The CDR3 extends over 14 amino acids. The CDR3 DNA sequence: TGTGCCAGCAGTGCCGACTCTTACACCGGGGAGCTGTTTTTT. The encoded protein is CASSADSYTGELFF.

In this sample, this clone turned up once. The chain employs TRBV5-1 and TRBJ1-1; 7 bases are shared with TRBD1. This CDR3 has 14 residues. Germline V lookup: CDR1 SGHRS, CDR2 YFSETQ. The V gene end was trimmed by 3 bases and the J gene end by 4 bases; junction bases not matched to a gene: 6. For the CDR3, the DNA is TGCGCCAGCAGCTATAGACAGGGAGCCACTGAAGCTTTCTTT. It codes for CASSYRQGATEAFF.

This chain uses TRBV6-1 with TRBJ2-7, with 11 bases identical to TRBD1. J was trimmed by 3 bases and V by 5 bases; bases with no gene match: 6. Per germline, CDR1 MNHNS and CDR2 SASEGT. CDR3 length: 15 amino acids. CDR3 in amino acids: CASSSFGTGGYEQYF. The CDR3 region has the DNA TGTGCCAGCAGTAGTTTCGGGACAGGGGGCTACGAGCAGTACTTC.

This clone was recorded once. The genes are TRBV30 and TRBJ1-2; no firm D call. The length of the CDR3 is 15 residues. Germline V gene sequence: CDR1 GTSNPN, CDR2 SVGIG (reference sequence). V shed 5 bases and J shed 0 bases, with 16 bases lying between them. As DNA, the CDR3 is TGTGCCTGGGGACCCTGGGAGGTCTCTAACTATGGCTACACCTTC. This translates into CAWGPWEVSNYGYTF. Full variable domain (remainder filled in from reference TRBV30 and TRBJ1-2): SQTIHQWPATLVQPVGSPLSLECTVEGTSNPNLYWYRQAAGRGLQLLFYSVGIGQISSEVPQNLSASRPQDRQFILSSKKLLLSDSGFYLCAWGPWEVSNYGYTFGSGTRLTVV.

The chain recombines TRBV5-1 with TRBJ2-7, with 13 bases identical to TRBD2. The J segment lost 5 bases and the V segment lost 7 bases, leaving 3 bases of the junction unmatched. This CDR3 is 13 amino acids long. Germline values: CDR1 SGHRS, CDR2 YFSETQ. For the CDR3, the DNA is TGCGCCAGCCGGACTAGCGGGAGCAACGAGCAGTACTTC. Its protein product is CASRTSGSNEQYF.

This clone was seen a few times. The rearrangement uses TRBV10-3 and TRBJ2-3; 12 bases are a match to TRBD2. CDR1 is ENHRY and CDR2 is SYGVKD in the germline V gene. V trimming: 5 bases; J trimming: 6 bases; junction bases outside the gene matches: 6. This CDR3 contains 15 residues. The CDR3 region is CAISPTSGSPDTQYF. CDR3 DNA sequence: TGTGCCATCAGTCCGACTAGCGGGAGTCCGGATACGCAGTATTTT.

As to this clone: Its ends do not fully match the called genes, so a read error is possible. V is TRBV7-7 and J is TRBJ2-2, with 7 bases identical to TRBD2. The CDR3 spans 15 residues. Germline V gene data show CDR1 as SSHAT and CDR2 as FNYEAQ (reference sequence). CDR3 loop: CASRASGPNTGELFF. CDR3 bases: TGTGCTAGCAGGGCTAGCGGACCGAACACCGGGGAGCTGTTTTTT.

In this sample, this clone turned up once. The CDR3 is CASSPRDRGGYTF. For the CDR3, the DNA is TGTGCCAGCAGTCCTCGGGACAGAGGTGGCTACACCTTC. This chain joins TRBV28 and TRBJ1-2; TRBD1 matches at 7 bases. Germline assignment: CDR1 MDHEN and CDR2 SYDVKM. There are 13 residues in the CDR3. V shed 5 bases, J shed 7 bases, and the junction held 7 bases outside the gene matches.

V usage is TRBV23-1 and J usage is TRBJ2-3; 8 bases agree with TRBD1. TRBV23-1 is an open reading frame whose function is uncertain. V shed 6 bases, J shed 5 bases, and the junction held 13 bases outside the gene matches. There are 16 residues in the CDR3. The CDR3 DNA sequence: TGCGCCAGCAGCATCGGACAGGGTAGGTCGGGAGATACGCAGTATTTT. As protein: CASSIGQGRSGDTQYF.

This rearrangement joins TRBV23-1 to TRBJ2-3; TRBD1 might be the D (7 bases). TRBV23-1 is an open reading frame whose function is uncertain. V was pared by 3 bases and J by 4 bases, with 23 bases between. The length of the CDR3 is 18 residues. The CDR3 DNA follows: TGCGCCAGCAGTCATCTTCCCGTGGAGGGGGCTTTGGCAGATACGCAGTATTTT. It codes for CASSHLPVEGALADTQYF.